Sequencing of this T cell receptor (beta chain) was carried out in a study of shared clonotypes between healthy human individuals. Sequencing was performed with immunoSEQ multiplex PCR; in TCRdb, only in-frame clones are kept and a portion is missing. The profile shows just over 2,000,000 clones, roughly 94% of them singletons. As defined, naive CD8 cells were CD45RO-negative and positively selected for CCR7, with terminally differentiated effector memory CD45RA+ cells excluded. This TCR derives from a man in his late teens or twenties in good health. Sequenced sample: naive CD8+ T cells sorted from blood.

CDR3 bases: TGTGCCAGCAGTTACATCGGGGGGGGGAACGAGCAGTACTTC. Translating gives CASSYIGGGNEQYF. The chain employs TRBV6-5 and TRBJ2-7, with 8 bases fitting TRBD2. With 2 bases clipped from V and 5 bases from J, the junction kept 5 bases outside the gene matches. This CDR3 has 14 residues. Looked up from germline, CDR1 is MNHEY and CDR2 is SVGAGI.